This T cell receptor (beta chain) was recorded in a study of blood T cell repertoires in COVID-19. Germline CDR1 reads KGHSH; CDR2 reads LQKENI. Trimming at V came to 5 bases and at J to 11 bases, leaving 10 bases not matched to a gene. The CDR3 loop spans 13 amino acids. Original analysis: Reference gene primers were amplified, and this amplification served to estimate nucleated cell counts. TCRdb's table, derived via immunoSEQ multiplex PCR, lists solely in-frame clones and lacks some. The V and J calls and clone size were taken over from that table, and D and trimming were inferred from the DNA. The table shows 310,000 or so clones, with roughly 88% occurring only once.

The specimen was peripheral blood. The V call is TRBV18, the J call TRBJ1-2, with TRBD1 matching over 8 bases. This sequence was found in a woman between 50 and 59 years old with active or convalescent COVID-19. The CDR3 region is CASSTDREGGYTF. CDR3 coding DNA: TGTGCCAGCTCAACGGACAGGGAAGGAGGTTACACCTTC.